This T cell receptor beta chain stems from a study of T cells expressing NK-cell markers. TCRdb re-called the 5' RACE reads; one entry per CDR3 protein, DNA not given. Here the sample table reports approximately 150,000 distinct CDR3 sequences. What was sequenced was blood T cells: a sorted CD56 or NKG2C T cell subset, CD4+ or CD8+ T cells, or bulk PBMC T cells (not recorded which). The receptor was isolated from a man between 18 and 35 years old in good health.

The CDR3 loop reads CASSPSLAGGYNEQFF. The V call is TRBV9, the J call TRBJ2-1; TCRdb reports TRBD2, a call that lacks DNA to check it against. The CDR3 runs to 16 residues. Germline-derived CDR1 and CDR2 are SGDLS and YYNGEE.